This T cell receptor beta chain was identified in a study of cytomegalovirus exposure and HLA in healthy donors. Points from the study as a whole: In vitro assays verified that three CMV-associated chains recognized CMV antigens specifically. Cytomegalovirus association was assigned to over 150 TCR beta chains.

This clone was seen more than once but under ten times. Its antigen is undetermined. The CDR3 is 14 residues long. Germline V gene lookup returns CDR1 LGHNT and CDR2 FRNRAP. Germline trimming cut 5 bases from V and 4 bases from J; bases unmatched to any gene: 5. Primers for the PCR totalled 60 Vbeta and 13 Jbeta. As handled by the study authors: Later, an analysis found about 77 million unique TCR beta chains, and about 10 million of these were shared. The assay was immunoSEQ multiplex PCR, and TCRdb's table has in-frame clones only and misses some. V and J calls and clone size are those listed in that table; D and trimming were worked out from the DNA. The table lists about 170,000 clones, roughly 80% of them singletons.

The sequencing sample was made of PBMCs. This clonotype originated in a male donor in good health and CMV-seronegative. J is TRBJ2-1 and V is TRBV12-5, with 7 positions matching TRBD1. The CDR3 coding sequence is TGTGCTAGTGGTCCGAAGGACAGGTACAATGAGCAGTTCTTC. As protein: CASGPKDRYNEQFF.